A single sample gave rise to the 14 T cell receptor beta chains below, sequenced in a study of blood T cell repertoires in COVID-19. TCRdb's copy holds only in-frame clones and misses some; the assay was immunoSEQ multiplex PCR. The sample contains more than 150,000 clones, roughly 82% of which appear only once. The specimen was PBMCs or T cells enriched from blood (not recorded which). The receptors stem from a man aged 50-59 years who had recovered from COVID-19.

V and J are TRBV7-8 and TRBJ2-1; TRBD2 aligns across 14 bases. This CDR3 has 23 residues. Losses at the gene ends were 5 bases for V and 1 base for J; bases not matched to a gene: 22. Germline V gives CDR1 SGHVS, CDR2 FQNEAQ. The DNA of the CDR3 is TGTGCCAGCAGCCTTAGAAATAGGATGGGACTAGCGGGAGCCCCTGGGTCCTACAATGAGCAGTTCTTC. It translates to CASSLRNRMGLAGAPGSYNEQFF. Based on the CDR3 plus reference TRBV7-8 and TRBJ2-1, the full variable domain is GAGVSQSPRYKVAKRGQDVALRCDPISGHVSLFWYQQALGQGPEFLTYFQNEAQLDKSGLPSDRFFAERPEGSVSTLKIQRTQQEDSAVYLCASSLRNRMGLAGAPGSYNEQFFGPGTRLTVL.

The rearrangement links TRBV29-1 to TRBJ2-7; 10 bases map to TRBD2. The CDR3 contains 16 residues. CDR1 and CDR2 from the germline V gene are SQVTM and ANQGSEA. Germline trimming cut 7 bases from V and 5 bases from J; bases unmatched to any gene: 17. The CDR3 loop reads CSARAASGRVGHEQYF. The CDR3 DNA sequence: TGCAGCGCGCGGGCAGCTAGCGGGAGAGTAGGCCACGAGCAGTACTTC.

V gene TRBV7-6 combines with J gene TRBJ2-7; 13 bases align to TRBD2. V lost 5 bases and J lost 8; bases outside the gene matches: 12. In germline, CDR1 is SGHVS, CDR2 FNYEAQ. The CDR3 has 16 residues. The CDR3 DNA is TGTGCCAGCAGCCCGGGACTAGCGGGGTCACAGACCCAGCAGTACTTC. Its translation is CASSPGLAGSQTQQYF.

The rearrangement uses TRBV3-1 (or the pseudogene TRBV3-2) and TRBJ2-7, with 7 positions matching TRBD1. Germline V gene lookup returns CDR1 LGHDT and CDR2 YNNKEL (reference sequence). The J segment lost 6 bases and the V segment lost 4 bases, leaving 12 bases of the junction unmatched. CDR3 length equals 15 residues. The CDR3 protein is CASSLNTQGSGEQYF. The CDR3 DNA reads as TGTGCCAGCAGCCTAAACACACAGGGGAGTGGCGAGCAGTACTTC.

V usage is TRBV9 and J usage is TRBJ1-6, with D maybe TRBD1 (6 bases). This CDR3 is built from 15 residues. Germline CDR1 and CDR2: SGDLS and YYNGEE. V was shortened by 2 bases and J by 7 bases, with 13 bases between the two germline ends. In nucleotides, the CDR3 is TGTGCCAGCAGCGTGACAGGAGGATTCAATTCACCCCTCCACTTT. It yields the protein CASSVTGGFNSPLHF.

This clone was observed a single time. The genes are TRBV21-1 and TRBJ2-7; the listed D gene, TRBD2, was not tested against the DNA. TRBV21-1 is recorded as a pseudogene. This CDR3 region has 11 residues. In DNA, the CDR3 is TGTGCCAGCAGCTACCGGGGAACGCGGTACTTC. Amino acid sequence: CASSYRGTRYF.

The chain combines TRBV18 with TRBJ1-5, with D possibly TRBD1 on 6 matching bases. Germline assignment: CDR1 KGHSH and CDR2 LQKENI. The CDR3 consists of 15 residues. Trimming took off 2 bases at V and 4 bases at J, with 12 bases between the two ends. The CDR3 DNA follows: TGTGCCAGCTCACCAACGGACAGCTCTAATCAGCCCCAGCATTTT. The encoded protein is CASSPTDSSNQPQHF.

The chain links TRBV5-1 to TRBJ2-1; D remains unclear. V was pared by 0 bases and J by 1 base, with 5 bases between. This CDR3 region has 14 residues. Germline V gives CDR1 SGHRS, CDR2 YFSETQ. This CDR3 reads CASSLGISYNEQFF. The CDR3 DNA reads TGCGCCAGCAGCTTGGGTATTTCCTACAATGAGCAGTTCTTC.

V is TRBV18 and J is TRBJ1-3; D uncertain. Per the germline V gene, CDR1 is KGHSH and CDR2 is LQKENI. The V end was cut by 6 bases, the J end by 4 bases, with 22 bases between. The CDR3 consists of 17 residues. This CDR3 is CASSPSRGPFEGNTIYF. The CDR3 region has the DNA TGTGCCAGCTCGCCATCGAGAGGGCCTTTTGAGGGAAACACCATATATTTT.

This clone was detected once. The CDR3 DNA is TGTGCCAGCTCACCGACAGGTTCCTATAATTCACCCCTCCACTTT. Translated, it gives CASSPTGSYNSPLHF. V is TRBV18 and J is TRBJ1-6; tentatively, D is TRBD1 (6 bases). The CDR3 loop spans 15 amino acids. Per germline, CDR1 KGHSH and CDR2 LQKENI. V was pared by 3 bases and J by 1 base, with 7 bases between.

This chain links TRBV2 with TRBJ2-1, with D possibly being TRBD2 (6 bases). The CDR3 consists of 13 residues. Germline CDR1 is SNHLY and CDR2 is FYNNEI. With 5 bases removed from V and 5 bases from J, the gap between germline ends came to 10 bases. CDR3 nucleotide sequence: TGTGCCAGCAGTCAACCGGGGGACAATGAGCAGTTCTTC. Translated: CASSQPGDNEQFF. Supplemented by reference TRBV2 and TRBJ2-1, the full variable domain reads EPEVTQTPSHQVTQMGQEVILRCVPISNHLYFYWYRQILGQKVEFLVSFYNNEISEKSEIFDDQFSVERPDGSNFTLKIRSTKLEDSAMYFCASSQPGDNEQFFGPGTRLTVL.

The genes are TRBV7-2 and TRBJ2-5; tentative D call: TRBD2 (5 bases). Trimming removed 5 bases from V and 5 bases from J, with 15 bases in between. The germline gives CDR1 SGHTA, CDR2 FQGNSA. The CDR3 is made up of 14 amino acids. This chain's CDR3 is CASSRGLRSETQYF. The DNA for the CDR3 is TGTGCCAGCAGCCGGGGTTTGAGATCGGAGACCCAGTACTTC. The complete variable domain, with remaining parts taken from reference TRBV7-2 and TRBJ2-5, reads GAGVSQSPSNKVTEKGKDVELRCDPISGHTALYWYRQSLGQGLEFLIYFQGNSAPDKSGLPSDRFSAERTGGSVSTLTIQRTQQEDSAVYLCASSRGLRSETQYFGPGTRLLVL.

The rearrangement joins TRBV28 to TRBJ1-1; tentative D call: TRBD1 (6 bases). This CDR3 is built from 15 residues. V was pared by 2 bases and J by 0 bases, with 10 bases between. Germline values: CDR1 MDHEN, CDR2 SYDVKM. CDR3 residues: CASSLRGTMNTEAFF. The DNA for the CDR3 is TGTGCCAGCAGTTTAAGGGGGACGATGAACACTGAAGCTTTCTTT.

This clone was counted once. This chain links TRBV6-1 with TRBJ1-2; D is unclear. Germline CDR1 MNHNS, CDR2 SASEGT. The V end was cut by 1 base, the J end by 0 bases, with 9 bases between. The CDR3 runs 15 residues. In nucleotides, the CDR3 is TGTGCCAGCAGTGAAGGGGTGGGAGCTAACTATGGCTACACCTTC. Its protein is CASSEGVGANYGYTF.